These 27 T cell receptor beta chains were sequenced from one sample in a study of T-cell reconstitution after alpha-beta-depleted transplantation in children (dated by TCRdb to about 2016). Libraries were built with PCR. TCRdb lists the instrument as Illumina HiSeq 2500. TCR library preparation used molecular barcoding, with unique molecular identifiers applied to normalize quantification of the TCRbeta repertoire. The public reads were reanalyzed by TCRdb: fastp trimming at Q25, MiXCR alignment, in-frame beta chains only. Every CDR3 protein is listed once, alongside the most common genes and DNA of its rows. Here the sample has about 980,000 distinct CDR3 sequences; around 30% occur a single time. 28% of the sample lies in the top ten. The meaning of the sample's treatment or condition label: allogeneic hematopoietic cell transplantation with graft depleted of TCRalphabeta T cells and CD19 B cells.

The material was PBMCs, mostly from graft donor cells, obtained 360 days after TCRalphabeta/CD19-depleted stem cell transplant. The origin of the receptors is a boy in the first two years of life who had a stem cell transplant for SCID, so the T cells may come from the graft donor.

The rearrangement uses TRBV7-9 and TRBJ2-7; 9 nucleotides match TRBD1. The CDR3 runs 12 residues. Trimming removed 10 bases from V and 5 bases from J; junction bases left unmatched: 6. Germline lookup yields CDR1 SEHNR and CDR2 FQNEAQ (reference sequence). The CDR3 spells CATGQGANEQYF. CDR3 coding DNA: TGTGCCACGGGACAGGGTGCTAACGAGCAGTACTTC.

The CDR3 loop reads CASRKGQGFNNEQFF. DNA for the CDR3: TGCGCCAGCCGTAAGGGACAGGGGTTTAACAATGAGCAGTTCTTC. The chain combines TRBV5-1 with TRBJ2-1, with TRBD1 matching 10 bases. J was trimmed by 5 bases and V by 7 bases; bases with no gene match: 9. The germline V gene encodes CDR1 SGHRS and CDR2 YFSETQ. This CDR3 contains 15 residues. The entire variable domain, with the rest obtained from reference TRBV5-1 and TRBJ2-1, is as follows: KAGVTQTPRYLIKTRGQQVTLSCSPISGHRSVSWYQQTPGQGLQFLFEYFSETQRNKGNFPGRFSGRQFSNSRSEMNVSTLELGDSALYLCASRKGQGFNNEQFFGPGTRLTVL.

In its sample, this clonotype was seen a few times. The chain combines TRBV4-3 with TRBJ2-5, with a weak D call TRBD1 (6 bases). The length of the CDR3 is 17 residues. Trimming stripped 0 bases from V and 0 bases from J, with 14 bases between. Germline V gene sequence: CDR1 LGHNA, CDR2 YSLEER. As DNA, the CDR3 is TGCGCCAGCAGCCAAGATCGGCTTGGGACACACCAAGAGACCCAGTACTTC. Its translation is CASSQDRLGTHQETQYF.

The chain links TRBV25-1 to TRBJ2-2; 8 bases fit TRBD1. Germline lookup yields CDR1 MGHDK and CDR2 SYGVNS. The CDR3 length is 17 residues. V was pared by 2 bases and J by 4 bases, with 9 bases of the junction left unmatched. The CDR3: CASSETRTGTFTGELFF. CDR3 DNA sequence: TGTGCCAGCAGTGAAACCCGGACAGGGACCTTCACCGGGGAGCTGTTTTTT. The complete variable domain, with remaining parts taken from reference TRBV25-1 and TRBJ2-2, reads EADIYQTPRYLVIGTGKKITLECSQTMGHDKMYWYQQDPGMELHLIHYSYGVNSTEKGDLSSESTVSRIRTEHFPLTLESARPSHTSQYLCASSETRTGTFTGELFFGEGSRLTVL.

This chain joins TRBV5-1 and TRBJ2-2; TRBD2 matches at 9 bases. This CDR3 comprises 18 residues. CDR1 and CDR2 (germline): SGHRS, YFSETQ. J gave up 0 bases and V 4 bases, and 10 bases lay outside the gene matches. CDR3 coding DNA: TGCGCCAGCAGCCCGTCGACTAGCGGATACGCGAACACCGGGGAGCTGTTTTTT. This translates into CASSPSTSGYANTGELFF.

The chain employs TRBV21-1 and TRBJ2-1; TRBD2, the D gene given by the table, was not confirmed from the DNA. TRBV21-1 is shown as a pseudogene. This CDR3 has 17 amino acids. CDR3 in amino acids: CASSKKSGEARSNEQFF. As DNA, the CDR3 is TGTGCCAGCAGCAAAAAATCGGGGGAGGCTAGGAGTAATGAGCAGTTCTTC.

This clonotype was observed a handful of times. This chain links TRBV18 with TRBJ2-7; a possible D gene is TRBD2 (5 bases). V lost 2 bases and J lost 3, with 14 bases in between. From germline, CDR1 is KGHSH and CDR2 LQKENI. There are 15 residues in the CDR3. In DNA form, the CDR3 reads TGTGCCAGCTCACCAGCCCGGGGTCTCCACTACGAGCAGTACTTC. This sequence encodes CASSPARGLHYEQYF.

The CDR3 protein is CASSHWVSGAPGWETQYF. The CDR3 DNA is TGTGCCAGCAGCCATTGGGTATCAGGAGCACCCGGATGGGAGACCCAGTACTTC. The chain combines TRBV11-1 with TRBJ2-5; D is unresolved. Trimming removed 5 bases at V and 5 bases at J, with 27 bases between. This CDR3 is 18 amino acids long. Germline lookup yields CDR1 SGHAT and CDR2 FQDESV (reference sequence). Combining the CDR3 with reference TRBV11-1 and TRBJ2-5 gives the whole variable domain EAEVAQSPRYKITEKSQAVAFWCDPISGHATLYWYRQILGQGPELLVQFQDESVVDDSQLPKDRFSAERLKGVDSTLKIQPAELGDSAMYLCASSHWVSGAPGWETQYFGPGTRLLVL.

This clonotype was recorded a few times. The gene calls are TRBV7-2 and TRBJ2-5; D remains unclear. The length of the CDR3 is 16 residues. Germline values: CDR1 SGHTA, CDR2 FQGNSA. V was cut by 5 bases and J by 5 bases, with 21 bases left in between. CDR3 bases: TGTGCCAGCAGCCCCCCCCTAATTCGAGCGTGGGAGACCCAGTACTTC. This translates into CASSPPLIRAWETQYF. The full variable domain, in which reference TRBV7-2 and TRBJ2-5 provide the parts outside the CDR3, is GAGVSQSPSNKVTEKGKDVELRCDPISGHTALYWYRQSLGQGLEFLIYFQGNSAPDKSGLPSDRFSAERTGGSVSTLTIQRTQQEDSAVYLCASSPPLIRAWETQYFGPGTRLLVL.

The chain couples TRBV12-3 or TRBV12-4 to TRBJ1-5; D is ambiguous. This CDR3 contains 13 residues. The V end was cut by 5 bases, the J end by 4 bases, with 9 bases between. This CDR3 reads CASSVDRNQPQHF. In DNA, the CDR3 is TGTGCCAGCAGTGTCGACCGGAATCAGCCCCAGCATTTT.

The chain uses TRBV7-6 and TRBJ2-5, with D perhaps given as TRBD1 or TRBD2 (5 bases each). V gave up 4 bases and J gave up 7 bases, with 22 bases separating them. Germline V gives CDR1 SGHVS, CDR2 FNYEAQ. The CDR3 is 16 amino acids. The CDR3 nucleotides read TGTGCCAGCAGCTCGGGACCGGGCGGACCTCCGTGGACCCAGTACTTC. This gives the protein CASSSGPGGPPWTQYF.

This clonotype came up a few times. In DNA form, the CDR3 reads TGCGCCAGCAGCTTGGTCCGGACGGAATATGGCTACACCTTC. Residues: CASSLVRTEYGYTF. The J gene is TRBJ1-2, the V gene TRBV5-1, with D unresolved. Germline V gene data show CDR1 as SGHRS and CDR2 as YFSETQ. The CDR3 contains 14 residues. V lost 0 bases and J 5 bases, leaving 11 bases between the germline ends.

The table lists this clonotype with many counts. The chain employs TRBV2 and TRBJ2-3, with a tentative D call TRBD1 (5 bases). Germline V CDR1 and CDR2: SNHLY, FYNNEI. The CDR3 spans 13 residues. Trimming shortened V by 4 bases and J by 4 bases, and 9 bases separated the two germline ends. This CDR3 reads CASSVRASDTQYF. The CDR3 DNA sequence: TGTGCCAGCAGTGTCAGGGCCTCAGATACGCAGTATTTT.

In this sample, this clonotype turned up a few times. The rearrangement links TRBV28 to TRBJ2-4, with 8 positions matching TRBD2. The CDR3 runs 21 residues. The V segment lost 3 bases and the J segment 1 base; nucleotides outside the gene matches: 20. Per germline, CDR1 MDHEN and CDR2 SYDVKM. The CDR3 nucleotides are TGTGCCAGCAGTTTCCTCTTCCACCAAAGCGGGGGCCGCGGGGCCAAAAACATTCAGTACTTC. Residues: CASSFLFHQSGGRGAKNIQYF.

This clonotype has at least ten counts. This rearrangement joins TRBV28 to TRBJ2-5, with D perhaps TRBD1 (6 bases). The V end lost 5 bases, the J end lost 5 bases, and 15 bases lay between the germline ends. There are 14 residues in the CDR3. Germline values: CDR1 MDHEN, CDR2 SYDVKM. In DNA form, the CDR3 reads TGTGCCAGCAGTAGGGACACCCCGTGGGAGACCCAGTACTTC. Protein product: CASSRDTPWETQYF.

J is TRBJ2-7 and V is TRBV4-2; TRBD1 is a possible D gene (5 bases). V was cut by 0 bases and J by 3 bases, with 12 bases left in between. This CDR3 is built from 15 residues. Germline V gene data show CDR1 as LGHNA and CDR2 as YNFKEQ. The CDR3 loop reads CASSQDAGIDYEQYF. CDR3 nucleotide sequence: TGTGCCAGCAGCCAAGATGCAGGGATTGACTACGAGCAGTACTTC.

This chain connects TRBV27 to TRBJ1-2; 9 bases match TRBD1. This CDR3 is 18 amino acids long. Germline V CDR1 and CDR2: MNHEY, SMNVEV (reference sequence). The V segment lost 5 bases and the J segment 2 bases; nucleotides outside the gene matches: 15. DNA of the CDR3: TGTGCCAGCAGTACGAGGGTACAGGGGGCGAATGGCAACTATGGCTACACCTTC. Translating gives CASSTRVQGANGNYGYTF.

This clonotype was recorded a few times. This chain uses TRBV6-1 with TRBJ2-7, with D perhaps matching TRBD2 (5 bases). In germline, CDR1 is MNHNS, CDR2 SASEGT. The CDR3 contains 13 residues. Trimming took off 8 bases at V and 4 bases at J, with 15 bases between the two ends. As DNA, the CDR3 is TGTGCCAGCGGAGGCCTCGGGGTATACGAGCAGTACTTC. Translated, it gives CASGGLGVYEQYF.

This clonotype was observed a handful of times. V and J are TRBV27 and TRBJ2-1; the match to TRBD2 covers 8 bases. V lost 5 bases and J lost 7; bases outside the gene matches: 7. The CDR3 is made up of 14 amino acids. CDR1 and CDR2 from the germline V gene are MNHEY and SMNVEV (reference sequence). CDR3 sequence (DNA): TGTGCCAGCAGTCCCCCGCGGGGGGCGAATGAGCAGTTCTTC. Residues: CASSPPRGANEQFF.

Concerning this clonotype itself: A read error may be the cause here, since a much bigger clone is one base away. The chain carries TRBV5-6 and TRBJ2-7; 9 bases line up with TRBD1. This CDR3 is 14 amino acids long. The V gene end was trimmed by 5 bases and the J gene end by 2 bases; junction bases not matched to a gene: 5. In germline, CDR1 is SGHDT, CDR2 YYEEEE. CDR3 coding DNA: TGTGCCAGCAGTTTCGACAGGGGGGCCTACGAGCAGTACTTC. It specifies CASSFDRGAYEQYF.

The CDR3 is CASLPAQGTYGYTF. In DNA form, the CDR3 reads TGTGCCAGCCTCCCGGCACAGGGTACCTATGGCTACACCTTC. V usage is TRBV6-1 and J usage is TRBJ1-2; a weak D match, TRBD1 (6 bases). Trimming shortened V by 8 bases and J by 4 bases, and 17 bases separated the two germline ends. Germline CDR1 reads MNHNS; CDR2 reads SASEGT. CDR3 length equals 14 residues.

This clonotype was detected only a few times. The chain employs TRBV5-1 and TRBJ2-1, with 8 bases fitting TRBD1. The J segment lost 7 bases and the V segment lost 7 bases, leaving 13 bases of the junction unmatched. There are 15 residues in the CDR3. The germline V gene encodes CDR1 SGHRS and CDR2 YFSETQ. The CDR3 DNA is TGCGCCAGCGTTTCAAGGGCAGGGGGCAAAAATGAGCAGTTCTTC. This gives the protein CASVSRAGGKNEQFF.

The chain carries TRBV10-3 and TRBJ2-7, with 9 bases aligning to TRBD2. Germline-derived CDR1 and CDR2 are ENHRY and SYGVKD. The length of the CDR3 is 16 residues. Germline trimming cut 8 bases from V and 0 bases from J; bases unmatched to any gene: 11. CDR3 sequence (DNA): TGTGCCATCGGGGGGTTCCTAGCGGGGCACTCCTACGAGCAGTACTTC. It codes for CAIGGFLAGHSYEQYF.

The chain recombines TRBV20-1 with TRBJ1-5; 12 nucleotides line up with TRBD1. The CDR3 covers 14 residues. J gave up 6 bases and V 6 bases, and 6 bases lay outside the gene matches. Germline V lookup: CDR1 DFQATT, CDR2 SNEGSKA (reference sequence). Written as DNA, the CDR3 is TGCAGTGCATCCGGGACAGGGGGCGGTCAGCCCCAGCATTTT. Protein sequence: CSASGTGGGQPQHF.

This chain connects TRBV3-1 to TRBJ1-1, with no clear D. Trimming left V 1 base short and J 6 bases short, with 6 bases between. The CDR3 runs 12 residues. CDR1 and CDR2 (germline): LGHDT, YNNKEL (reference sequence). The CDR3 sequence is CASSQAVPEAFF. Written as DNA, the CDR3 is TGTGCCAGCAGCCAAGCTGTACCTGAAGCTTTCTTT.

This clonotype was seen a few times. The rearrangement uses TRBV12-3 or TRBV12-4 and TRBJ2-3; 12 bases are shared with TRBD2. This CDR3 is 15 amino acids long. After removal of 3 bases from V and 6 bases from J, the junction contained 4 bases not matched to a gene. CDR3 region: CASSLTSGGRDTQYF. The CDR3 nucleotides read TGTGCCAGCAGTTTGACTAGCGGGGGAAGGGATACGCAGTATTTT.

V usage is TRBV3-1 and J usage is TRBJ2-3, with D uncertain. V shed 2 bases and J shed 2 bases, with 14 bases lying between them. The CDR3 has 16 residues. Per germline, CDR1 LGHDT and CDR2 YNNKEL (reference sequence). The CDR3 DNA is TGTGCCAGCAGCCAAACCAAACGATTCATCACAGATACGCAGTATTTT. Translation: CASSQTKRFITDTQYF.